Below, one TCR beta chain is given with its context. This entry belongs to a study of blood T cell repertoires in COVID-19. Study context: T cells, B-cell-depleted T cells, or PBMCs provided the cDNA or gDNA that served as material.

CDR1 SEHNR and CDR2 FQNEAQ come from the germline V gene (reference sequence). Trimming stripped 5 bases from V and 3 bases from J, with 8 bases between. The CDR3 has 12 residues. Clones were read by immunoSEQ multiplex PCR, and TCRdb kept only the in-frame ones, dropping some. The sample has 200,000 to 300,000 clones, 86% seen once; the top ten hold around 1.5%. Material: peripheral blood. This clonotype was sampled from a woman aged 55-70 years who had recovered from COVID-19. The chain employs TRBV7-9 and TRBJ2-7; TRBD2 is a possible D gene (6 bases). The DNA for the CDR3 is TGTGCCAGCAGCCAGACTAGCTACGAGCAGTACTTC. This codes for CASSQTSYEQYF.